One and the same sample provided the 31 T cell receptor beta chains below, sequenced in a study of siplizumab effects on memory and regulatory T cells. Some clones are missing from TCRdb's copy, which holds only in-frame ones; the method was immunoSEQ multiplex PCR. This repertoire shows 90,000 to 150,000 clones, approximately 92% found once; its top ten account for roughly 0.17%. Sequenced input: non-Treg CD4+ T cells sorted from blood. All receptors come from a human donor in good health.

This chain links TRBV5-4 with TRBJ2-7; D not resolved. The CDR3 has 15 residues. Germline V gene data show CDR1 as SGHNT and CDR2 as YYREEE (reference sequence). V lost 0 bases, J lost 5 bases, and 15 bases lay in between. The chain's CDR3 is CASSLARSTYNEQYF. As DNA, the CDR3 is TGTGCCAGCAGCTTGGCCCGCTCTACATACAACGAGCAGTACTTC. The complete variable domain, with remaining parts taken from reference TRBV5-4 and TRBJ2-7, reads ETGVTQSPTHLIKTRGQQVTLRCSSQSGHNTVSWYQQALGQGPQFIFQYYREEENGRGNFPPRFSGLQFPNYSSELNVNALELDDSALYLCASSLARSTYNEQYFGPGTRLTVT.

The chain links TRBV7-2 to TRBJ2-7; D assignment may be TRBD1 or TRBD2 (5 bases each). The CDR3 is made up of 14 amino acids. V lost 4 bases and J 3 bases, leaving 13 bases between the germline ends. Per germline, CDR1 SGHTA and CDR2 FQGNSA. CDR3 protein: CASSSPGTLYEQYF. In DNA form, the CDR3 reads TGTGCCAGCAGCTCCCCCGGGACGCTCTACGAGCAGTACTTC.

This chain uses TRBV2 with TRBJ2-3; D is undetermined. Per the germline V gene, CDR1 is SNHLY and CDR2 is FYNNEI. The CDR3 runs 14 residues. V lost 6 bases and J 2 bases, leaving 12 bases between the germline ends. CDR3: CASRSSLPTDTQYF. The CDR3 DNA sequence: TGTGCCAGCAGGTCATCCCTACCCACAGATACGCAGTATTTT.

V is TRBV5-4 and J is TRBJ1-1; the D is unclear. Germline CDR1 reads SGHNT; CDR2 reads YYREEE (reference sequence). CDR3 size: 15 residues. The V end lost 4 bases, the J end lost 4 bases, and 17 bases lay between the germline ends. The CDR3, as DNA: TGTGCCAGCAGCCAACGATTTTTAGGGAGCACTGAAGCTTTCTTT. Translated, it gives CASSQRFLGSTEAFF.

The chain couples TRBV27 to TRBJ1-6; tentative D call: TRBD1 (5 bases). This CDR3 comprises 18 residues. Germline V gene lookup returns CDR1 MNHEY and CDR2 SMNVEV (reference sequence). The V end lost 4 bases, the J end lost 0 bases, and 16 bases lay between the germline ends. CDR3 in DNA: TGTGCCAGCAGTTCCCCCGGGGGGATCGGCTCCTATAATTCACCCCTCCACTTT. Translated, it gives CASSSPGGIGSYNSPLHF.

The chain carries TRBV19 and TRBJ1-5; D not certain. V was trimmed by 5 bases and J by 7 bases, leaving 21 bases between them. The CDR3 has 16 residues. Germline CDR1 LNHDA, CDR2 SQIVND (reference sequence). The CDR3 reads CASSSYRLSPSQPQHF. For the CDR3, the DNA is TGTGCCAGTAGTTCCTACCGACTCTCTCCGTCACAGCCCCAGCATTTT.

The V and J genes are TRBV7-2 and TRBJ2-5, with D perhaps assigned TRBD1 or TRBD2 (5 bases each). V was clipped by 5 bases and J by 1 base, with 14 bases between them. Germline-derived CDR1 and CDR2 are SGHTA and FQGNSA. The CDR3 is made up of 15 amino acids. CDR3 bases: TGTGCCAGCAGCCGCGAGGGGCTGGTCCAAGAGACCCAGTACTTC. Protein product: CASSREGLVQETQYF.

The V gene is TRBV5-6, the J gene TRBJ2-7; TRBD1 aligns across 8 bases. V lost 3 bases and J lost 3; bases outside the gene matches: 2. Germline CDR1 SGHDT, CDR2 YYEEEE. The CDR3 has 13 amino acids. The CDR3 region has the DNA TGTGCCAGCAGCTGGACAGGGAGCTACGAGCAGTACTTC. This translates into CASSWTGSYEQYF.

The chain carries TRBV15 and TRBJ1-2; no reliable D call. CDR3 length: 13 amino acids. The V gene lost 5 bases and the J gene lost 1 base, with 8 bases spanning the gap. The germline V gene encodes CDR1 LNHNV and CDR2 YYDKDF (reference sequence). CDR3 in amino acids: CATSLKVNYGYTF. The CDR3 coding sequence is TGTGCCACCAGCCTAAAGGTTAACTATGGCTACACCTTC.

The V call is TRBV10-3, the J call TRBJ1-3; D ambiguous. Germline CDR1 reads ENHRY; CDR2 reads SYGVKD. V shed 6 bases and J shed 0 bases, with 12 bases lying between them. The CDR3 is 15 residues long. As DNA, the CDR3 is TGTGCCATCAGCCCTGGCTCGAGCTCTGGAAACACCATATATTTT. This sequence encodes CAISPGSSSGNTIYF.

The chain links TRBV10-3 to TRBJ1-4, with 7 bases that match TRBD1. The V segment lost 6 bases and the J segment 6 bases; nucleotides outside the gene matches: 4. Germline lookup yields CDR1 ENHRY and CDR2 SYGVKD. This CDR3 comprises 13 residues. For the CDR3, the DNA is TGTGCCATCAGCCGGGACAGAGATGAAAAACTGTTTTTT. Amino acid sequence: CAISRDRDEKLFF.

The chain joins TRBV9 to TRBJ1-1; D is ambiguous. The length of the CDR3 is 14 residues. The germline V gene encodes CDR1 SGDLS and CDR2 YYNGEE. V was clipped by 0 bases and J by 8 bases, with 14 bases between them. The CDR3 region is CASSVVPQDAEAFF. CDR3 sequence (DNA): TGTGCCAGCAGCGTAGTGCCCCAAGATGCCGAAGCTTTCTTT.

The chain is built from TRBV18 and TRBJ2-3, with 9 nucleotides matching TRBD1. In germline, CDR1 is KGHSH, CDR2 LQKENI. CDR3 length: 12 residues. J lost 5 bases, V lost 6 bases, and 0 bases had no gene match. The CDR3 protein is CASSGQGDTQYF. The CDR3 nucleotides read TGTGCCAGCTCGGGACAGGGAGATACGCAGTATTTT.

CDR3 nucleotides: TGTGCCAGCAGTCGGACGGGACAGGCCAATGAAAAACTGTTTTTT. It translates to CASSRTGQANEKLFF. V is TRBV6-5 and J is TRBJ1-4, with 8 bases identical to TRBD1. The CDR3 has 15 residues. The germline CDR1 and CDR2 sequences are MNHEY and SVGAGI. V dropped 5 bases and J dropped 5; count of bases not matched to a gene: 7.

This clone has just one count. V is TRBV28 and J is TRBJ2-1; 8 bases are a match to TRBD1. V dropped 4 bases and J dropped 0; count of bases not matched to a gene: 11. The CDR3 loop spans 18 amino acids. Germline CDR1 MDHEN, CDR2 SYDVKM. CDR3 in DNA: TGTGCCAGCAGTTCCGTCAGGGGGCCCCTGAGCTCCTACAATGAGCAGTTCTTC. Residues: CASSSVRGPLSSYNEQFF.

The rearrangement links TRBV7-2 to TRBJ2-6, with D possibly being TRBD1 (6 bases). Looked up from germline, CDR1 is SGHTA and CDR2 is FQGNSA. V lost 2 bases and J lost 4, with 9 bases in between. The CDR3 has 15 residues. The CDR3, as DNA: TGTGCCAGCAGCTTATCAGGGGTAGGGGCCAACGTCCTGACTTTC. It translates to CASSLSGVGANVLTF.

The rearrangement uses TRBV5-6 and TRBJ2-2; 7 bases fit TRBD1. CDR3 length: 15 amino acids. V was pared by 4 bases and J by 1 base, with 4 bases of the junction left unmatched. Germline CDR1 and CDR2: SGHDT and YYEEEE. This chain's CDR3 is CASSRGTVNTGELFF. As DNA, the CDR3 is TGTGCCAGCAGCCGAGGGACAGTGAACACCGGGGAGCTGTTTTTT.

Here the CDR3 DNA reads TGCGCCAGCAGTCCCTGGGGAGAGCTTCAGTACTTC. The encoded protein is CASSPWGELQYF. V usage is TRBV5-1 and J usage is TRBJ2-4; weak D call: TRBD2 (5 bases). Looked up from germline, CDR1 is SGHRS and CDR2 is YFSETQ. Trimming stripped 5 bases from V and 11 bases from J, with 14 bases between. The CDR3 covers 12 residues.

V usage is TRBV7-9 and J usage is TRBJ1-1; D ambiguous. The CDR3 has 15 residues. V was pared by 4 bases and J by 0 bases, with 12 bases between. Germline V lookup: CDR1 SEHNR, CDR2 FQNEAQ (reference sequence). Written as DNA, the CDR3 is TGTGCCAGCAGCTCGCTTACGGGAGTGAACACTGAAGCTTTCTTT. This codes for CASSSLTGVNTEAFF.

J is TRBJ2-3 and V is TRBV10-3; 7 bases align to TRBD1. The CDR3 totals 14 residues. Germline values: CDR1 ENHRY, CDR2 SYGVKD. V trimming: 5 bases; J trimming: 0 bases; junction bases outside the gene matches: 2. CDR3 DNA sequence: TGTGCCATCAGTCGACAGGGAAGCACAGATACGCAGTATTTT. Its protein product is CAISRQGSTDTQYF.

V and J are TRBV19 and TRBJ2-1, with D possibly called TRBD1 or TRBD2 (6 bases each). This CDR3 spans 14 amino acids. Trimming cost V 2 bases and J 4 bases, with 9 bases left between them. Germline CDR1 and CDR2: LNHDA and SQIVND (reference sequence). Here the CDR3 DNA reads TGTGCCAGTAGTATATCGGGGGCGTACAATGAGCAGTTCTTC. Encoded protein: CASSISGAYNEQFF.

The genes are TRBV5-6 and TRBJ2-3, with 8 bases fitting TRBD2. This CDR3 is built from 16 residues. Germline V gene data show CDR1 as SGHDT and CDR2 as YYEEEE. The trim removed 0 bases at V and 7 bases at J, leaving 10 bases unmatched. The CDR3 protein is CASSLEVSGTTNTQYF. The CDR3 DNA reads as TGTGCCAGCAGCTTGGAGGTTAGCGGGACGACAAATACGCAGTATTTT.

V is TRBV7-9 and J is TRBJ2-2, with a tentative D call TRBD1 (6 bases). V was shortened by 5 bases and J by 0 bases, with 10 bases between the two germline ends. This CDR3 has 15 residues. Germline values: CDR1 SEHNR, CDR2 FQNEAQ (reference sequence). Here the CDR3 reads CASSRTAANTGELFF. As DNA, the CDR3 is TGTGCCAGCAGCCGGACAGCCGCGAACACCGGGGAGCTGTTTTTT.

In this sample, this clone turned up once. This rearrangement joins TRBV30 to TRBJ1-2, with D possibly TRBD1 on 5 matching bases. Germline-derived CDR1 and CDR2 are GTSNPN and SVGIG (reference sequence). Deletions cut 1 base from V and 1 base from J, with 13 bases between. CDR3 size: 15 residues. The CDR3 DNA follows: TGTGCCTGGAGTGCGCCGGGACCGTATAACTATGGCTACACCTTC. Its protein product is CAWSAPGPYNYGYTF.

CDR3 loop: CASSLVGLPIGYF. The CDR3, as DNA: TGTGCCAGCAGTTTAGTTGGACTCCCAATAGGGTACTTC. The chain recombines TRBV28 with TRBJ2-7; the D gene is possibly TRBD2 (5 bases). The CDR3 loop spans 13 amino acids. With 2 bases removed from V and 12 bases from J, the gap between germline ends came to 17 bases. CDR1 and CDR2 (germline): MDHEN, SYDVKM.

In DNA form, the CDR3 reads TGTGCCACCAGCACGGCTCGGTGGCTGCCCCTCCACTTT. It codes for CATSTARWLPLHF. The chain joins TRBV15 to TRBJ1-6; D not certain. V lost 4 bases, J lost 13 bases, and 14 bases lay in between. The germline V gene encodes CDR1 LNHNV and CDR2 YYDKDF (reference sequence). CDR3 length: 13 residues.

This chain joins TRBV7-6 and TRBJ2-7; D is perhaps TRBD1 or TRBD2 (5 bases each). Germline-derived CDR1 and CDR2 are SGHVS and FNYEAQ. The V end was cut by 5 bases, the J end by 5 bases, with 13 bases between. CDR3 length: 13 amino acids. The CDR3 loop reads CASSIGWGNEQYF. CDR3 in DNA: TGTGCCAGCAGCATTGGATGGGGGAACGAGCAGTACTTC.

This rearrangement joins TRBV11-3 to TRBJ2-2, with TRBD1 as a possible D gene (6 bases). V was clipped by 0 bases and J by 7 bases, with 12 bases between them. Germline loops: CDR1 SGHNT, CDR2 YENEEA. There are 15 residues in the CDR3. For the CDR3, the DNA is TGTGCCAGCAGCTTAGATTTGGGGGCGGGCGGGGAGCTGTTTTTT. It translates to CASSLDLGAGGELFF.

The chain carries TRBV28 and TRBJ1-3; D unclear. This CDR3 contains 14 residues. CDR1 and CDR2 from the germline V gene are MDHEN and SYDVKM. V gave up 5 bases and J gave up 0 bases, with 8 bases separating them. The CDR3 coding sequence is TGTGCCAGCAGTACACCTTTCTCTGGAAACACCATATATTTT. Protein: CASSTPFSGNTIYF.

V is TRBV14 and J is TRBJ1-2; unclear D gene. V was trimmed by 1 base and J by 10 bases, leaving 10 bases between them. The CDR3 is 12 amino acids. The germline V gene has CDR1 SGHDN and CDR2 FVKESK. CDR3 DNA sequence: TGTGCCAGCAGCCAAGTGTCCCGAGCCTACACCTTC. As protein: CASSQVSRAYTF.

CDR3 residues: CASSLGTSGDEQFF. CDR3 DNA: TGTGCCAGCAGCCTTGGGACTAGCGGGGATGAGCAGTTCTTC. The gene calls are TRBV7-3 and TRBJ2-1, with 13 nucleotides matching TRBD2. Germline V gene sequence: CDR1 SGHTA, CDR2 FQGTGA. V lost 5 bases, J lost 8 bases, and 3 bases stayed unmatched. CDR3 size: 14 residues.